This T cell receptor (beta chain) emerged from a study of T cell responses to AZD1222 COVID-19 vaccine. Sequenced by immunoSEQ multiplex PCR; TCRdb stores in-frame clones only, minus some. The sample has about 100,000 clones; approximately 88% are singletons. Study results and caveats: Spike was spanned by vaccine-associated CD4 TCRs, which were dominant at 160-218 and 743-854. At baseline, just a handful of AZD1222 recipients tested seropositive.

V dropped 0 bases and J dropped 1 base, with 8 bases sitting between them. Germline CDR1 SGDLS, CDR2 YYNGEE. The CDR3 is 15 residues long. Concerning this clone itself: Its target is unknown.

The chain joins TRBV9 to TRBJ1-5; no clear D. The clonotype was recovered from an adult in good health. The sample here was peripheral blood, taken on day 0 of AZD1222 vaccination. In nucleotides, the CDR3 is TGTGCCAGCAGCGTAGGTGGGCGAAGCAATCAGCCCCAGCATTTT. Its protein product is CASSVGGRSNQPQHF.